One sample yielded the 19 T cell receptor beta chains listed below, sequenced in a study of blood T cell repertoires in COVID-19. Measured with immunoSEQ multiplex PCR; TCRdb has only the in-frame clones, and not every one. The sample yields some 150,000 clones, about nine tenths seen once. The sequencing input was peripheral blood. The receptors were gathered from a woman aged 60-75 years with COVID-19, enrolled during active disease.

This clone was seen a handful of times. The chain is built from TRBV7-8 and TRBJ1-6; the D gene is possibly TRBD1 (5 bases). V was cut by 2 bases and J by 5 bases, with 7 bases left in between. The CDR3 is 14 amino acids. Germline CDR1 and CDR2: SGHVS and FQNEAQ. The CDR3 DNA follows: TGTGCCAGCAGCTTACTGACAGATAATTCACCCCTCCACTTT. Protein product: CASSLLTDNSPLHF.

This chain uses TRBV4-2 with TRBJ2-2, with unresolved D. CDR3 length: 15 residues. V shed 0 bases and J shed 5 bases, with 10 bases lying between them. The V gene's germline CDR1 is LGHNA and CDR2 YNFKEQ. The DNA of the CDR3 is TGTGCCAGCAGCCAAGATGGTCTCGGTACCGGGGAGCTGTTTTTT. Encoded protein: CASSQDGLGTGELFF.

In DNA form, the CDR3 reads TGTGCCAGTAGTGGGGGACATTCAAATCAGCCCCAGCATTTT. The encoded protein is CASSGGHSNQPQHF. The chain has TRBV19 and TRBJ1-5, with D maybe TRBD1 (6 bases). The CDR3 sequence is 14 residues long. The ends were cut back, 5 bases at V and 4 bases at J, with 12 bases in the middle. Germline CDR1 LNHDA, CDR2 SQIVND (reference sequence).

The genes are TRBV30 and TRBJ1-1, with 7 bases matching TRBD1. Germline V CDR1 and CDR2: GTSNPN, SVGIG (reference sequence). The CDR3 length is 13 residues. V lost 8 bases, J lost 0 bases, and 6 bases stayed unmatched. Here the CDR3 reads CAGTQGMNTEAFF. CDR3 in DNA: TGTGCCGGAACACAGGGGATGAACACTGAAGCTTTCTTT.

This clone appeared many times. The chain recombines TRBV5-4 with TRBJ2-2, with TRBD2 as a possible D gene (5 bases). Trimming shortened V by 4 bases and J by 5 bases, and 15 bases separated the two germline ends. The CDR3 spans 15 residues. The germline V gene encodes CDR1 SGHNT and CDR2 YYREEE (reference sequence). The CDR3 region is CASSPAGRRTGELFF. CDR3 DNA: TGTGCCAGCAGCCCCGCGGGCCGTAGGACCGGGGAGCTGTTTTTT.

The rearrangement joins TRBV19 to TRBJ1-6; D is ambiguous. Trimming shortened V by 4 bases and J by 5 bases, and 12 bases separated the two germline ends. The CDR3 totals 15 residues. The germline V gene encodes CDR1 LNHDA and CDR2 SQIVND (reference sequence). This CDR3 is CASSTTRANNSPLHF. The CDR3, as DNA: TGTGCCAGTAGTACCACGCGGGCCAATAATTCACCCCTCCACTTT.

V usage is TRBV11-3 and J usage is TRBJ2-2; 7 bases match TRBD2. Trimming at V came to 5 bases and at J to 1 base, leaving 16 bases not matched to a gene. The CDR3 loop spans 19 amino acids. The V gene's germline CDR1 is SGHNT and CDR2 YENEEA. The CDR3 bases are TGTGCCAGCAGCGGATGGGGGGGAACTACGAGACAGAACACCGGGGAGCTGTTTTTT. Its translation is CASSGWGGTTRQNTGELFF.

V and J are TRBV6-5 and TRBJ2-2, with D perhaps TRBD1 (5 bases). V dropped 5 bases and J dropped 6 bases, with 13 bases sitting between them. The CDR3 has 14 amino acids. From germline, CDR1 is MNHEY and CDR2 SVGAGI. The CDR3 loop is CASSLPGPPGELFF. The CDR3, as DNA: TGTGCCAGCAGTCTTCCAGGGCCCCCCGGGGAGCTGTTTTTT.

Regarding this clone: At one boundary the junction diverges from the germline segment, which might be a read error. The chain links TRBV6-6 to TRBJ1-2, with 7 positions matching TRBD1. Germline V CDR1 and CDR2: MNHNY, SVGAGI (reference sequence). CDR3 size: 10 residues. The chain's CDR3 is CASSYFGQAF. Here the CDR3 DNA reads TGTGCCAGCAGTTACTTTGGACAGGCCTTC.

The chain links TRBV27 to TRBJ1-1; possibly TRBD1 for D (5 bases). The CDR3 contains 13 residues. With 5 bases removed from V and 4 bases from J, the gap between germline ends came to 11 bases. The germline V gene encodes CDR1 MNHEY and CDR2 SMNVEV (reference sequence). The CDR3 nucleotides read TGTGCCAGCAGTGGGAAGGGGTTCACTGAAGCTTTCTTT. This codes for CASSGKGFTEAFF.

This chain uses TRBV19 with TRBJ1-3; D might be TRBD1 (5 bases). CDR1 LNHDA and CDR2 SQIVND come from the germline V gene (reference sequence). The CDR3 is 13 amino acids. V was shortened by 10 bases and J by 0 bases, with 10 bases between the two germline ends. This CDR3 reads CATGGNSGNTIYF. In nucleotides, the CDR3 is TGTGCCACGGGGGGTAACTCTGGAAACACCATATATTTT.

The V call is TRBV27, the J call TRBJ2-1, with no clear D. CDR1 and CDR2 (germline): MNHEY, SMNVEV (reference sequence). V dropped 6 bases and J dropped 1 base, with 13 bases sitting between them. The CDR3 covers 15 residues. For the CDR3, the DNA is TGTGCCAGCAGAGATTTATCGCAGTCCTACAATGAGCAGTTCTTC. Translation gives CASRDLSQSYNEQFF.

V usage is TRBV9 and J usage is TRBJ2-1; 10 nucleotides agree with TRBD2. Trimming removed 4 bases from V and 7 bases from J; junction bases left unmatched: 11. CDR1 and CDR2 (germline): SGDLS, YYNGEE. CDR3 size: 16 residues. As DNA, the CDR3 is TGTGCCAGCAGCCCCCCCGGGTTAGCGGGAGGTAATGAGCAGTTCTTC. Translation gives CASSPPGLAGGNEQFF.

The chain is built from TRBV6-2 or TRBV6-3 and TRBJ1-1, with D uncertain. This CDR3 has 19 residues. Germline assignment: CDR1 MNHEY and CDR2 SVGEGT. Trimming removed 0 bases at V and 0 bases at J, with 20 bases between. The CDR3 DNA follows: TGTGCCAGCAGTTACTCGTTAAGGAGGGCCGATACGATGAACACTGAAGCTTTCTTT. Protein sequence: CASSYSLRRADTMNTEAFF.

This clone appeared a few times. The chain combines TRBV9 with TRBJ2-1; 7 bases match TRBD1. The V and J ends lost 2 bases and 3 bases, in that order; junction bases with no gene match: 5. The CDR3 extends over 15 amino acids. Germline CDR1 reads SGDLS; CDR2 reads YYNGEE. CDR3 in amino acids: CASSVRTGYYNEQFF. CDR3 sequence (DNA): TGTGCCAGCAGCGTCCGGACAGGTTACTACAATGAGCAGTTCTTC.

V usage is TRBV9 and J usage is TRBJ2-5; 7 bases fit TRBD1. This CDR3 has 15 residues. The J segment lost 5 bases and the V segment lost 3 bases, leaving 10 bases of the junction unmatched. Looked up from germline, CDR1 is SGDLS and CDR2 is YYNGEE. CDR3 coding DNA: TGTGCCAGCAGCGCACAGGGGTACCGAGGGGAGACCCAGTACTTC. Amino acids: CASSAQGYRGETQYF.

The chain employs TRBV7-9 and TRBJ1-5; the D gene is possibly TRBD1 (5 bases). V dropped 5 bases and J dropped 3 bases, with 11 bases sitting between them. The CDR3 consists of 14 residues. Germline assignment: CDR1 SEHNR and CDR2 FQNEAQ (reference sequence). As DNA, the CDR3 is TGTGCCAGCAGCCCAGGGAGGAACAATCAGCCCCAGCATTTT. Translated: CASSPGRNNQPQHF.

There are a few counts of this clone. The rearrangement joins TRBV6-2 or TRBV6-3 to TRBJ2-7, with a possible D match to TRBD1 (6 bases). CDR1 MNHEY and CDR2 SVGEGT come from the germline V gene. The length of the CDR3 is 13 residues. V was pared by 6 bases and J by 3 bases, with 12 bases between. CDR3: CASSRDTDYEQYF. The CDR3, as DNA: TGTGCCAGCAGCAGGGACACCGACTACGAGCAGTACTTC.

The chain has TRBV5-4 and TRBJ1-1; 10 bases map to TRBD1. J gave up 0 bases and V 3 bases, and 2 bases lay outside the gene matches. The CDR3 totals 15 residues. The germline CDR1 and CDR2 sequences are SGHNT and YYREEE (reference sequence). The CDR3 loop reads CASSWDRGMNTEAFF. In DNA form, the CDR3 reads TGTGCCAGCAGCTGGGACAGGGGAATGAACACTGAAGCTTTCTTT.